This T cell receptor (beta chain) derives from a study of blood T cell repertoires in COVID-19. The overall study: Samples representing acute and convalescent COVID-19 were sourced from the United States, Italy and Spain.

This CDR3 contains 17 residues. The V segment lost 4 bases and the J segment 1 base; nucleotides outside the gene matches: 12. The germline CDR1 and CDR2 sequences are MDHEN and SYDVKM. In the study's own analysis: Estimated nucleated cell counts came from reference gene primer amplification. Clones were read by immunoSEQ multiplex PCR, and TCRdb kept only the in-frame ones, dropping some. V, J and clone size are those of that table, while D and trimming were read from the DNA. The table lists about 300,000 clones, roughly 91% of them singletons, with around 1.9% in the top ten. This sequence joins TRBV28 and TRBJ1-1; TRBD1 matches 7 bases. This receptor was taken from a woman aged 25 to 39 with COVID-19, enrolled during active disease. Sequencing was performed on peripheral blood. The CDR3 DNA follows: TGTGCCAGCAGTTCCTCCCTGACAGGGCCGAGGAACACTGAAGCTTTCTTT. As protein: CASSSSLTGPRNTEAFF.